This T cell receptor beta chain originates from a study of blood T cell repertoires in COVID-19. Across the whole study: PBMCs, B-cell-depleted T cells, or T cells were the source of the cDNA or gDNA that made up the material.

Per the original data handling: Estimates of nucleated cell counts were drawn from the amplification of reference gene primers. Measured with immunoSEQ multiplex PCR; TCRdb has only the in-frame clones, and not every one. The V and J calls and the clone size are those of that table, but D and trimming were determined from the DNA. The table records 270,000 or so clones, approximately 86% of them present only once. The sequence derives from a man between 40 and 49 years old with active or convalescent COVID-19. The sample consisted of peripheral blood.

This CDR3 is CASTDGRGLITDTQYF. The CDR3 DNA is TGTGCCAGCACCGATGGACGGGGTTTGATCACAGATACGCAGTATTTT. V and J are TRBV28 and TRBJ2-3, with a weak D call TRBD2 (5 bases). Trimming stripped 7 bases from V and 2 bases from J, with 19 bases between. The CDR3 extends over 16 amino acids. Germline lookup yields CDR1 MDHEN and CDR2 SYDVKM. The whole variable domain, remainder taken from reference TRBV28 and TRBJ2-3, is DVKVTQSSRYLVKRTGEKVFLECVQDMDHENMFWYRQDPGLGLRLIYFSYDVKMKEKGDIPEGYSVSREKKERFSLILESASTNQTSMYLCASTDGRGLITDTQYFGPGTRLTVL.